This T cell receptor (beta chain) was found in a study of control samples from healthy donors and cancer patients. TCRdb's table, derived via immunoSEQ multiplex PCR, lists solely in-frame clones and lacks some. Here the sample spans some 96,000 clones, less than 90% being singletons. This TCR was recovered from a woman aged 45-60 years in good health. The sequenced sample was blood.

The CDR3 sequence is CASSLRLAGPLMEGNEQFF. The CDR3 bases are TGTGCCAGCAGCTTGAGGCTAGCGGGGCCCCTAATGGAGGGCAATGAGCAGTTCTTC. The chain joins TRBV5-5 to TRBJ2-1; TRBD2 matches 9 bases. After removal of 1 base from V and 6 bases from J, the junction contained 17 bases not matched to a gene. CDR1 and CDR2 from the germline V gene are SGHKS and YYEKEE (reference sequence). CDR3 length: 19 residues.